This TCR beta chain was retrieved from a study of T-cell reconstitution after alpha-beta-depleted transplantation in children listed by TCRdb under 2016. Regarding the complete study: T-cell immune reconstitution after TCRalphabeta/CD19-depleted allogeneic hematopoietic cell transplantation in children was quantitatively tracked in the study by means of TCR repertoire profiling. Here is what the overall study found, with its caveats: The apparently early recovery of alphabetaT-cell counts about two months after transplant reportedly depended on only several hundred rapidly expanded clones that came from non-depleted graft cells. The frequencies of hyperexpanded clones fell over the following months, and after one year, T-cell counts and TCRbeta diversity were mostly attributed to newly produced T cells. The high TCRbeta diversity at day 60 in some patients was ascribed to recipient T cells and intrathymic progenitors that had survived conditioning.

Cut back by 7 bases and 7 bases, the V and J ends lie 16 bases apart. CDR1 and CDR2, per the germline V gene, are SNHLY and FYNNEI. The CDR3 has 14 amino acids, counting the end cysteine and phenylalanine. Only CDR3 DNA is held: 42 bases, read in frame from base 1. Receptors were amplified or captured by PCR. Sequenced on an Illumina HiSeq 2500. TCR library preparation used molecular barcoding, with unique molecular identifiers applied to normalize quantification of the TCRbeta repertoire. TCRdb reworked the public reads: Q25 trimming with fastp, MiXCR clone assembly, productive beta chains retained. Every entry covers one CDR3 protein and lists the most common genes and DNA from its rows. The table for this sample lists hundreds of thousands of distinct CDR3 sequences; roughly 8.2% of them were counted only once. 6.3% of the sample is in the top ten clones. The treatment or condition label of this sample denotes: allogeneic hematopoietic cell transplantation with graft depleted of TCRalphabeta T cells and CD19 B cells. The children who served as transplant recipients had been given grafts of TCRalphabeta/CD19-depleted allogeneic hematopoietic cells.

On this clonotype: The specificity of this receptor is unknown. No much larger clonotype is one base removed from it; base qualities were not supplied.

The sequence is built from TRBV2 and TRBJ2-2, with a tentative D gene TRBD2 over 5 matching bases. The TCR was taken from a male patient younger than 18 who had a stem cell transplant for acute lymphoblastic leukemia, so the T cells may come from the graft donor. Sequences were derived from PBMCs, mostly from graft donor cells, sampled 180 days after TCRalphabeta/CD19-depleted stem cell transplant. The nucleotide sequence reads TGTGCCAGCACCTATACTAGTTTGTTCGGGGAGCTGTTTTTT. Its protein reads: CASTYTSLFGELFF.